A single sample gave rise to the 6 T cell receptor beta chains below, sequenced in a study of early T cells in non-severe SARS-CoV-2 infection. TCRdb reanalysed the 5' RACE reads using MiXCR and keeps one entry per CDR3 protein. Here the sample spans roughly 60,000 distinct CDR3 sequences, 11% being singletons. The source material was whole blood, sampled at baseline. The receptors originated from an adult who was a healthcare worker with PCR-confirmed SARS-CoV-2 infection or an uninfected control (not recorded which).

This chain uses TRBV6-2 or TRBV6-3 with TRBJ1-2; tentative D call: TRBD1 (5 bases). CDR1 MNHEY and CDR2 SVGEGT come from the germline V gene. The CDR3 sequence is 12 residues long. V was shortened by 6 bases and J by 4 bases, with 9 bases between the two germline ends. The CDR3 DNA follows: TGTGCCAGCAGAGGACAACCCTATGGCTACACCTTC. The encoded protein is CASRGQPYGYTF.

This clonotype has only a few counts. CDR3 bases: TGTGCCAGCAGTTTAGTCGAGGGAAACACTGAAGCTTTCTTT. This sequence encodes CASSLVEGNTEAFF. The chain combines TRBV12-3 or TRBV12-4 with TRBJ1-1; D unclear. V lost 1 base, J lost 2 bases, and 8 bases lay in between. The CDR3 has 14 amino acids.

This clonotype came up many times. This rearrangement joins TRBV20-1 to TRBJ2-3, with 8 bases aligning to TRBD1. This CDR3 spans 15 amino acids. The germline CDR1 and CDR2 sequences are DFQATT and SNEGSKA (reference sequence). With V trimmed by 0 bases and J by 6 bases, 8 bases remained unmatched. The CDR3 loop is CSARDWTGRRDTQYF. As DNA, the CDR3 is TGCAGTGCTAGAGATTGGACAGGGAGACGTGATACGCAGTATTTT.

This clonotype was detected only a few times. The CDR3 DNA follows: TGTGCCAGCAGCTTAGAAGGTGGTTCGGGGACATCCCAGTACTTC. Its translation is CASSLEGGSGTSQYF. The J gene is TRBJ2-7, the V gene TRBV11-2, with D tentatively TRBD1 (6 bases). CDR1 and CDR2 from the germline V gene are SGHAT and FQNNGV. The CDR3 length is 15 residues. The V and J ends lost 0 bases and 10 bases respectively, with 19 bases between them.

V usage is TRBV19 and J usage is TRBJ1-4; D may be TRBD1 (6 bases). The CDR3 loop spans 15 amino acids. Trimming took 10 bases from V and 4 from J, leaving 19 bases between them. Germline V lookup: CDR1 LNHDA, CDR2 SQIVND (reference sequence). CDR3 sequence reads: CATRGRARSNEKLFF. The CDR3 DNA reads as TGTGCCACCAGGGGCAGGGCGAGGAGTAATGAAAAACTGTTTTTT.

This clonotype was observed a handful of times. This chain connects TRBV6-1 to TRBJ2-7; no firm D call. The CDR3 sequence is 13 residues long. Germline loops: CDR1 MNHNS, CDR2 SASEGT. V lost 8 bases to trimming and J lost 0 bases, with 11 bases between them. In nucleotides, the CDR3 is TGTGCCAGCTCGCGGCAGGTCTCCTACGAGCAGTACTTC. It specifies CASSRQVSYEQYF.